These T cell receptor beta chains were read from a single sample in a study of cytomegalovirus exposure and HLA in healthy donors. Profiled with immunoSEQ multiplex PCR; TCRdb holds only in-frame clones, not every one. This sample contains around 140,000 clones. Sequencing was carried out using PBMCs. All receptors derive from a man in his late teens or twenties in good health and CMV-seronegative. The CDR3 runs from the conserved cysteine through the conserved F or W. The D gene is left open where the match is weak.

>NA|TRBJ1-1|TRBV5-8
CASSLYQGGTEAFF
TGTGCCAGCAGCTTGTATCAGGGAGGCACTGAAGCTTTCTTT
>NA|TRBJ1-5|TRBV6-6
CASSYGGSNQPQHF
TGTGCCAGCAGTTACGGGGGCAGCAATCAGCCCCAGCATTTT
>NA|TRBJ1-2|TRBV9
CASSPFGAEGYTF
TGTGCCAGCAGCCCTTTTGGAGCGGAGGGCTACACCTTC
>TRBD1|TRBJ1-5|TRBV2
CASSAPRQGATSNQPQHF
TGTGCCAGCAGTGCCCCTAGACAGGGGGCCACTAGCAATCAGCCCCAGCATTTT
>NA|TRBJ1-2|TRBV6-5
CASSPGDYGYTF
TGTGCCAGCAGTCCAGGGGACTATGGCTACACCTTC
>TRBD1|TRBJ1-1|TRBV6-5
CASTTGQGRNTEAFF
TGTGCCAGCACCACTGGACAGGGGAGGAACACTGAAGCTTTCTTT
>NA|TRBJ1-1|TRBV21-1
CASRTGNTEAFF
TGTGCCAGCAGAACAGGGAACACTGAAGCTTTCTTT
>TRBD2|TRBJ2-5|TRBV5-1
CASRGSGDVETQYF
TGCGCCAGCAGGGGTAGCGGGGATGTGGAGACCCAGTACTTC
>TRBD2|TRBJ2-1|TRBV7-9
CASSSFPRGGAGNEQFF
TGTGCCAGCAGCTCCTTCCCCCGCGGGGGGGCCGGTAATGAGCAGTTCTTC
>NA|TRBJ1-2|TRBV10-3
CAISGLLTGGNYGYTF
TGTGCCATCAGTGGCCTTTTGACAGGTGGAAACTATGGCTACACCTTC
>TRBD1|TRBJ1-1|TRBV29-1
CSFDRGNTEAFF
TGCAGCTTCGACAGGGGCAACACTGAAGCTTTCTTT
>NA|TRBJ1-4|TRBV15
CATSRDSGRNEKLFF
TGTGCCACCAGCAGAGATTCCGGGAGAAATGAAAAACTGTTTTTT
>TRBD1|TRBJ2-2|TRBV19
CASSAGTGRTGELFF
TGTGCCAGTAGTGCCGGGACAGGGCGAACCGGGGAGCTGTTTTTT
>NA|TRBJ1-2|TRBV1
CTSSRLFPSCYGYTF
TGCACCAGCAGCCGCCTTTTCCCGAGCTGCTATGGCTACACCTTC
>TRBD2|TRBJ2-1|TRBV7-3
CASSPVAGAPDEQFF
TGTGCCAGCAGCCCTGTAGCGGGAGCCCCCGATGAGCAGTTCTTC
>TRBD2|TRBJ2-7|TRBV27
CAGTSGSHYEQYF
TGTGCCGGGACTAGCGGGAGTCATTACGAGCAGTACTTC
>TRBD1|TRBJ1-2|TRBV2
CASSERTGTYGYTF
TGTGCCAGCAGCGAAAGGACAGGGACGTATGGCTACACCTTC
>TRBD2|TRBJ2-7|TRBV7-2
CASSLPTSGFSYEQYF
TGTGCCAGCAGCTTACCAACTAGCGGGTTCTCCTACGAGCAGTACTTC
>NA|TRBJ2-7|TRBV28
CATGLGQPYYEQYF
TGTGCCACTGGTCTGGGGCAGCCATACTACGAGCAGTACTTC
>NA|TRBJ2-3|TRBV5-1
CASTLGGARSTDTQYF
TGCGCCAGCACCCTGGGCGGGGCACGCTCCACAGATACGCAGTATTTT
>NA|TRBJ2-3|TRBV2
CASRTDTQYF
TGTGCCAGCCGGACAGATACGCAGTATTTT
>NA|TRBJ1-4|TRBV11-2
CASSYTASATNEKLFF
TGTGCCAGCAGTTATACAGCAAGTGCAACTAATGAAAAACTGTTTTTT